This TCR beta chain was captured by sequencing in a study of Graves' ophthalmopathy and Graves' hyperthyroidism. This clonotype showed up many times. The germline gives CDR1 MGHRA, CDR2 YSYEKL. This CDR3 contains 15 residues. Trimming cost V 4 bases and J 10 bases; bases outside gene matches: 9. Transcripts of RNA were the source for amplifying TCR beta CDR3 regions. HTBI primers primed a first-round RT-PCR, and a second-round multiplex PCR followed. MiXCR was run by TCRdb on the multiplex PCR reads, yielding one entry per CDR3 protein. The repertoire has around 1.1 million distinct CDR3 sequences, less than 45% of them found once; the top ten carry approximately 12%. The authors diagnosed from clinical symptoms, serum thyroxine, TRAb, thyroid ultrasound and orbital computed tomography.

The clonotype originates from an adult man with Graves' hyperthyroidism. The rearrangement joins TRBV4-1 to TRBJ1-6; 8 bases agree with TRBD1. Sequencing was carried out using peripheral blood or thyroid tissue (not recorded which). The CDR3 DNA follows: TGCGCCAGCAGCCCCGGACCAGGGGGCAGATCACCCCTCCACTTT. This translates into CASSPGPGGRSPLHF.